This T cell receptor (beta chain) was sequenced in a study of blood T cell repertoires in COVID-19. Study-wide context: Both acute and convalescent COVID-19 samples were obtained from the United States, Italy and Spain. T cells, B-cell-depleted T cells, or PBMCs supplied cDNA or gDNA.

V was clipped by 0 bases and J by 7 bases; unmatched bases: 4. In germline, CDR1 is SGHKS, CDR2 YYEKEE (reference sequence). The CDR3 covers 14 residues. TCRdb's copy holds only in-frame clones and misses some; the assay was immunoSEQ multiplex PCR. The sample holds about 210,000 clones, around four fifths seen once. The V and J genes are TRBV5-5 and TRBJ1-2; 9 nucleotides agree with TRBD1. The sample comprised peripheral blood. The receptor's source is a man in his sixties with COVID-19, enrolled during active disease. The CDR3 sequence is CASSLEQGASGYTF. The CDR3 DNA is TGTGCCAGCAGCTTGGAACAGGGGGCCTCTGGCTACACCTTC.